A selection of T cell receptor beta chains follows, all from one sample in a study of shared clonotypes between healthy human individuals. Produced via immunoSEQ multiplex PCR; TCRdb's table is partial and in-frame only. In the table there are 1 million to 1.3 million clones, 78% of which are singletons. Sequences were obtained from memory CD4+ T cells from PBMCs. Every receptor here comes from a man aged 18 to 35 in good health. Some clones in this sample may be carry-over from other donors' samples. Both conserved end residues are part of each CDR3. Each record gives: clone size, V gene, J gene, D gene, CDR3 protein, CDR3 DNA. D genes are given only for firm matches. Expanded clones are given a class, and other clones once, few, many or no size at all.

>once|TRBV18|TRBJ2-4|-
CASSPPGRAKNIQYF
TGTGCCAGCTCACCCCCGGGACGGGCCAAAAACATTCAGTACTTC
>-|TRBV4-1|TRBJ2-1|TRBD2
CASSLAGAGRGNEQFF
TGCGCCAGCAGCCTAGCGGGGGCGGGGAGGGGCAATGAGCAGTTCTTC
>-|TRBV5-4|TRBJ2-2|TRBD1
CASRDRGRSTGELFF
TGTGCCAGCCGGGACAGGGGGCGCAGCACCGGGGAGCTGTTTTTT
>-|TRBV6-1|TRBJ1-2|TRBD1
CASSEKYRGSVGGYTF
TGTGCCAGCAGTGAGAAGTACAGGGGGTCCGTGGGGGGCTACACCTTC
>-|TRBV7-3|TRBJ1-6|TRBD1
CASSLMGQGASSPLHF
TGTGCCAGCAGCTTAATGGGACAGGGGGCGAGTTCACCCCTCCACTTT
>few|TRBV7-8|TRBJ2-7|TRBD1
CASSFPGQHSYEQYF
TGTGCCAGCAGCTTCCCGGGACAGCATTCCTACGAGCAGTACTTC
>-|TRBV19|TRBJ2-1|TRBD2
CASKAAGLVIHEQFF
TGTGCCAGTAAGGCCGCGGGACTAGTTATCCATGAGCAGTTCTTC
>-|TRBV4-3|TRBJ2-2|-
CASSPEAGRTGELFF
TGCGCCAGCAGCCCTGAGGCAGGGCGCACCGGGGAGCTGTTTTTT
>few|TRBV9|TRBJ1-1|-
CASSGSRDLNTEAFF
TGTGCCAGCAGCGGGAGTCGCGATTTGAACACTGAAGCTTTCTTT
>once|TRBV14|TRBJ2-5|TRBD2
CASSHGLAGGHPRETQYF
TGTGCCAGCAGCCACGGACTAGCGGGAGGGCATCCTCGAGAGACCCAGTACTTC
>-|TRBV19|TRBJ2-1|TRBD2
CASRGGGRGFNEQFF
TGTGCCAGCCGGGGAGGCGGGAGAGGTTTCAATGAGCAGTTCTTC
>once|TRBV5-4|TRBJ2-5|TRBD2
CATRRDKGTSHETQYF
TGTGCCACCAGAAGAGACAAAGGGACTAGCCACGAGACCCAGTACTTC
>-|TRBV27|TRBJ2-7|-
CASSRPDRDVYEQYF
TGTGCCAGCAGTCGCCCGGACAGAGACGTCTACGAGCAGTACTTC
>-|TRBV19|TRBJ2-1|TRBD2
CASSTTSGNNPTYNEQFF
TGTGCCAGTAGTACCACTAGCGGGAACAACCCCACCTACAATGAGCAGTTCTTC
>-|TRBV11-2|TRBJ2-7|TRBD2
CASSWTRYSYEQYF
TGTGCCAGCAGCTGGACTAGGTACTCCTACGAGCAGTACTTC
>-|TRBV5-1|TRBJ2-7|TRBD1
CASSDRASYEQYF
TGCGCCAGCAGCGACAGGGCTTCCTACGAGCAGTACTTC
>-|TRBV5-4|TRBJ2-7|-
CASSSGVGTSEQYF
TGTGCCAGCAGCTCGGGGGTAGGAACCTCCGAGCAGTACTTC
>-|TRBV9|TRBJ2-1|TRBD2
CASSQIAGAPFQSEQFF
TGTGCCAGCAGCCAAATAGCGGGAGCCCCTTTTCAATCGGAGCAGTTCTTC
>-|TRBV6-5|TRBJ2-7|-
CASSKGGEQYF
TGTGCCAGCAGCAAGGGGGGGGAGCAGTACTTC
>-|TRBV5-4|TRBJ2-1|TRBD2
CASRQRISGRASYNEQFF
TGTGCCAGCAGACAAAGAATTAGCGGGAGGGCCTCCTACAATGAGCAGTTCTTC
>-|TRBV30|TRBJ2-1|TRBD2
CAWSYGRDNEQFF
TGTGCCTGGAGTTACGGGAGGGACAATGAGCAGTTCTTC
>few|TRBV28|TRBJ2-7|-
CASSLAQSEQYF
TGTGCCAGCAGTTTAGCTCAGTCCGAGCAGTACTTC
>-|TRBV4-1|TRBJ2-3|-
CASSQGSAGSTDTQYF
TGCGCCAGCAGCCAAGGGTCGGCGGGGAGTACAGATACGCAGTATTTT
>-|TRBV2|TRBJ2-7|-
CASTDRRNYEQYF
TGTGCCAGCACGGACCGCCGAAACTACGAGCAGTACTTC
>-|TRBV18|TRBJ2-3|-
CASSTGLRTDTQYF
TGTGCCAGCTCAACAGGACTCCGCACAGATACGCAGTATTTT
>once|TRBV28|TRBJ2-5|-
CASSLEVQETQYF
TGTGCCAGCAGTTTAGAAGTCCAAGAGACCCAGTACTTC
>-|TRBV7-2|TRBJ2-5|TRBD2
CASSPGGTSGSLTQYF
TGTGCCAGCAGCCCCGGAGGGACTAGCGGGAGCTTGACCCAGTACTTC
>-|TRBV5-1|TRBJ2-2|TRBD2
CASSWSGRAGMDGELFF
TGCGCCAGCAGCTGGAGCGGGAGGGCCGGGATGGACGGGGAGCTGTTTTTT
>once|TRBV28|TRBJ2-1|TRBD2
CASSLVAGVGNEQFF
TGTGCCAGCAGTTTAGTAGCGGGAGTCGGCAATGAGCAGTTCTTC
>-|TRBV4-1|TRBJ2-5|-
CASSQVEREQETQYF
TGCGCCAGCAGCCAAGTGGAAAGGGAACAAGAGACCCAGTACTTC
>-|TRBV4-3|TRBJ2-3|-
CASSQDYRTDTQYF
TGCGCCAGCAGCCAAGATTACCGAACAGATACGCAGTATTTT
>-|TRBV7-2|TRBJ2-7|-
CASSFLAEQYF
TGTGCCAGCAGCTTTTTAGCGGAGCAGTACTTC
>-|TRBV10-3|TRBJ1-3|-
CAIGVREASTIYF
TGTGCCATCGGGGTACGGGAGGCTAGCACCATATATTTT
>few|TRBV4-2|TRBJ2-7|TRBD2
CASSPPGNGRNYEQYF
TGTGCCAGCAGCCCCCCCGGGAACGGGAGGAACTACGAGCAGTACTTC
>-|TRBV30|TRBJ2-3|-
CAWSEGEVHTQYF
TGTGCCTGGAGTGAGGGGGAGGTGCATACGCAGTATTTT
>-|TRBV11-1|TRBJ1-2|-
CASSLGPSYGYTF
TGTGCCAGCAGCCTCGGACCCTCCTATGGCTACACCTTC
>-|TRBV30|TRBJ2-1|TRBD2
CASPPASGHNEQFF
TGTGCCTCCCCGCCCGCTAGCGGACACAATGAGCAGTTCTTC
>-|TRBV11-2|TRBJ1-4|-
CASTPDRRNEKLFF
TGTGCCAGCACCCCCGACCGACGTAATGAAAAACTGTTTTTT
>few|TRBV7-3|TRBJ2-1|TRBD2
CASGVLAGGYNEQFF
TGTGCCAGCGGAGTACTAGCGGGAGGCTACAATGAGCAGTTCTTC
>-|TRBV15|TRBJ2-7|-
CATSRDRVQDPYEQYF
TGTGCCACCAGCAGAGATCGGGTACAGGACCCCTACGAGCAGTACTTC
>-|TRBV13|TRBJ2-7|TRBD2
CASSFRTSGSLGEQYF
TGTGCCAGCAGCTTTCGTACCAGCGGGAGTCTGGGCGAGCAGTACTTC
>-|TRBV30|TRBJ1-2|-
CAWSPTGAEGYTF
TGTGCCTGGAGTCCGACAGGTGCGGAAGGCTACACCTTC
>-|TRBV7-2|TRBJ2-7|TRBD1
CASSFAGTGGYEQYF
TGTGCCAGCAGCTTTGCCGGGACAGGGGGCTACGAGCAGTACTTC
>-|TRBV5-1|TRBJ2-2|TRBD1
CASSLDPGGGGELFF
TGCGCCAGCAGCTTGGATCCAGGGGGCGGCGGGGAGCTGTTTTTT
>few|TRBV29-1|TRBJ1-1|TRBD1
CSAAGTGRLTEAFF
TGCAGCGCCGCGGGGACAGGGAGGCTCACTGAAGCTTTCTTT
>-|TRBV9|TRBJ1-2|-
CASLTKRQPLNYGYTF
TGTGCCAGTCTAACAAAGAGACAGCCACTGAACTATGGCTACACCTTT